This T cell receptor (beta chain) was recovered during a study of blood T cell repertoires in COVID-19. Across the study: Samples came from the United States, Italy and Spain, spanning acute and convalescent COVID-19. In each case, the material was cDNA or gDNA derived from T cells, B-cell-depleted T cells, or PBMCs.

Methods used by the authors: The authors estimated nucleated cell counts from reference gene primer amplification. Here immunoSEQ multiplex PCR was the method, and the copy in TCRdb shows in-frame clones only, minus some. V and J calls plus clone size are reproduced from that table; the DNA served to infer D and trimming. The table has some 100,000 clones, roughly 88% seen once. The length of the CDR3 is 15 residues. Trimming shortened V by 0 bases and J by 7 bases, and 12 bases separated the two germline ends. The germline V gene has CDR1 MNHNS and CDR2 SASEGT. This TCR was sampled from a human donor with active COVID-19. The donor label of this sample is uncertain. Source material: peripheral blood. The chain combines TRBV6-1 with TRBJ2-2; D is possibly TRBD2 (7 bases). CDR3: CASSEAGGLGGELFF. The DNA for the CDR3 is TGTGCCAGCAGTGAAGCGGGGGGGCTAGGCGGGGAGCTGTTTTTT.